This entry features one T cell receptor (beta chain) sequence. Germline CDR1 is SGHRS and CDR2 is YFSETQ. CDR3 length equals 14 residues. V was clipped by 4 bases and J by 0 bases, with 8 bases between them. This entry comes from a study of blood T cell repertoires in COVID-19. Study overall: Samples came from the United States, Italy and Spain, spanning acute and convalescent COVID-19. From T cells, B-cell-depleted T cells, or PBMCs came the material, which was cDNA or gDNA.

As processed by the authors: Amplification from reference gene primers served as the basis for estimated nucleated cell counts. Assay: immunoSEQ multiplex PCR; the TCRdb copy retains only in-frame clones and omits some. Clonal size and the V and J genes are those of that table, whereas D and trimming came from the DNA. The sample carries more than 110,000 clones, approximately 79% recorded once. This chain connects TRBV5-1 to TRBJ1-5, with D hard to call. The sequence came from a man aged 55 to 69 with acute or convalescent COVID-19. Sequencing used peripheral blood. Here the CDR3 reads CASSPGVSNQPQHF. Written as DNA, the CDR3 is TGCGCCAGCAGCCCCGGGGTTAGCAATCAGCCCCAGCATTTT.